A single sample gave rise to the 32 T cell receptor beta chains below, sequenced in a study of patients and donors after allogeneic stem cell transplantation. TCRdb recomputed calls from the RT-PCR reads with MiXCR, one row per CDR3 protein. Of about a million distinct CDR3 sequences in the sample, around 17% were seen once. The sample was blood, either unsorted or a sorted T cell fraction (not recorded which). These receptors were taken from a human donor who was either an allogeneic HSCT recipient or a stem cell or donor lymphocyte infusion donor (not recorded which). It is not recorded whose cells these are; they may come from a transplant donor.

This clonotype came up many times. CDR3 residues: CASSLGRKSSYNEQFF. The CDR3 region has the DNA TGTGCCAGCAGCTTAGGCCGGAAGAGCTCCTACAATGAGCAGTTCTTC. The chain combines TRBV7-6 with TRBJ2-1; D unclear. The CDR3 covers 16 residues. Germline V gives CDR1 SGHVS, CDR2 FNYEAQ. Between the trimmed V and J ends, which lost 1 base and 0 bases, there was a span of 10 bases.

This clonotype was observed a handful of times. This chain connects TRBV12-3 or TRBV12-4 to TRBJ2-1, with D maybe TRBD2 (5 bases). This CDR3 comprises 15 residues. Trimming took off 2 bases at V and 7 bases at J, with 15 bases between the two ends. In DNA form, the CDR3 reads TGTGCCAGCAGTTTACGGTTGAGGGCCAGTAATGAGCAGTTCTTC. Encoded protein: CASSLRLRASNEQFF.

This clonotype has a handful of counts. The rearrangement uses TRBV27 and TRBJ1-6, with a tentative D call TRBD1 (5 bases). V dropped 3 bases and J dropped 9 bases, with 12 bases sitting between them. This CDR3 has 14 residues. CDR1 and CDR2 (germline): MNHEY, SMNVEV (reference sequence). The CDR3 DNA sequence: TGTGCCAGCAGTTTGGATCCCGGGGGTTCACCCCTCCACTTT. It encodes CASSLDPGGSPLHF.

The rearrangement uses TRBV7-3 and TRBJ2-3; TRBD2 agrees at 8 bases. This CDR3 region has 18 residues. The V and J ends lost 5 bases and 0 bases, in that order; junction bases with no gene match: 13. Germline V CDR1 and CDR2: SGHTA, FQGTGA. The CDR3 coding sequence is TGTGCCAGCAGCCTGGGGACCCTACTAGCGGACAGCACAGATACGCAGTATTTT. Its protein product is CASSLGTLLADSTDTQYF.

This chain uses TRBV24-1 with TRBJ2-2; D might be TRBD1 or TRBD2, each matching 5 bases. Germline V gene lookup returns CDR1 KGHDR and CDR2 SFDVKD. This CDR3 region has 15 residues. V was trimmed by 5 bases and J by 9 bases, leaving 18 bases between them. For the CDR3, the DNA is TGTGCCACCAGTGCCTGGGGGACGGCCAAATGGGAGCTGTTTTTT. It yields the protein CATSAWGTAKWELFF.

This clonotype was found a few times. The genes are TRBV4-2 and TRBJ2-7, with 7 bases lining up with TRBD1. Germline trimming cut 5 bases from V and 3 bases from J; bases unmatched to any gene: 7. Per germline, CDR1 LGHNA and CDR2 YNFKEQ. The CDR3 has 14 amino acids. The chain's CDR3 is CASSWGQSLYEQYF. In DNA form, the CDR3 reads TGTGCCAGCAGCTGGGGACAGTCCCTCTACGAGCAGTACTTC.

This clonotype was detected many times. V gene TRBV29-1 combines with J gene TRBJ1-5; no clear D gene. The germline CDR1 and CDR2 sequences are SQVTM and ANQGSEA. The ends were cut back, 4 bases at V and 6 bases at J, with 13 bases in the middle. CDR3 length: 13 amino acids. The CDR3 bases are TGCAGCGTTGCCGAGGAGGGAGGTCAGCCCCAGCATTTT. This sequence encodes CSVAEEGGQPQHF.

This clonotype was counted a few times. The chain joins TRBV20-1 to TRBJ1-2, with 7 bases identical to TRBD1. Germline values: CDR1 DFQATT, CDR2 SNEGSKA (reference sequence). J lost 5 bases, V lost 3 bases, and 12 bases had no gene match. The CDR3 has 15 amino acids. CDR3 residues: CSASLTGKTGYGYTF. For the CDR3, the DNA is TGCAGTGCTAGCCTGACAGGGAAAACAGGGTATGGCTACACCTTC.

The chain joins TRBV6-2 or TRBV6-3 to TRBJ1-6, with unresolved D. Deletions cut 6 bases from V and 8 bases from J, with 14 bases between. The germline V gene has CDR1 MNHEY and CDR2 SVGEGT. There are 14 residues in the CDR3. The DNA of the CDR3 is TGTGCCAGCAGCCCACCGGCAATAGATTCACCCCTCCACTTT. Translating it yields CASSPPAIDSPLHF.

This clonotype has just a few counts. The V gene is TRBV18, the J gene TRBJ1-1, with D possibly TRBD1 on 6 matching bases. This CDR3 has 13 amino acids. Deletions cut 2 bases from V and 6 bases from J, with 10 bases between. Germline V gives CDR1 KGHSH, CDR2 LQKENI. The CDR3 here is CASSPGGYAEAFF. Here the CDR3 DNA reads TGTGCCAGCTCACCAGGGGGCTACGCTGAAGCTTTCTTT.

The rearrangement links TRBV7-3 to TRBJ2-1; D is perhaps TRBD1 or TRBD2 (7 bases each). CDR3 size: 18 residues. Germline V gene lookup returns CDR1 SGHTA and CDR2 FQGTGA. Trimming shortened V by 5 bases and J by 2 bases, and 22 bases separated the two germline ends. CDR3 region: CASSLQGWASGPYNEQFF. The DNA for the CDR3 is TGTGCCAGCAGCCTACAGGGGTGGGCTAGCGGACCCTACAATGAGCAGTTCTTC. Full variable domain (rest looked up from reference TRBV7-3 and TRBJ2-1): GAGVSQTPSNKVTEKGKYVELRCDPISGHTALYWYRQSLGQGPEFLIYFQGTGAADDSGLPNDRFFAVRPEGSVSTLKIQRTERGDSAVYLCASSLQGWASGPYNEQFFGPGTRLTVL.

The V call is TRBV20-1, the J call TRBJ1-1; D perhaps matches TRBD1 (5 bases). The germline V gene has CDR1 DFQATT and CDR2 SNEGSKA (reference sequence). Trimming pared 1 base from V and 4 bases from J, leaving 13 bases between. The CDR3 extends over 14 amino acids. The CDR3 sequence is CSARVSGVGTEAFF. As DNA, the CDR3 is TGCAGTGCTAGAGTGTCGGGGGTGGGCACTGAAGCTTTCTTT.

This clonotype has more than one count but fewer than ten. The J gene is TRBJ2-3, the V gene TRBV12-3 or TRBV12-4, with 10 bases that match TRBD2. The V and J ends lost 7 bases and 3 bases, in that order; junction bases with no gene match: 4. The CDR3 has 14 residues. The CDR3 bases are TGTGCCAGCAAAACGGGACTAGCGACAGATACGCAGTATTTT. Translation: CASKTGLATDTQYF.

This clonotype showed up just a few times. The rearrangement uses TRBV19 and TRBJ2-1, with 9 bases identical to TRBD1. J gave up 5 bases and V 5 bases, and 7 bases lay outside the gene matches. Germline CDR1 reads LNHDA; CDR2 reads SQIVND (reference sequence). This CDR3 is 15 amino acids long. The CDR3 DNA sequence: TGTGCCAGTAGTCCCCGGGGGACAGGGAACAATGAGCAGTTCTTC. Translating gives CASSPRGTGNNEQFF.

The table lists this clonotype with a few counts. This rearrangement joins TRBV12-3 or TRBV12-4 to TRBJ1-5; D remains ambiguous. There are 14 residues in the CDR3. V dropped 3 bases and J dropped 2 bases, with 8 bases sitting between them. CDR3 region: CASSFGRRNQPQHF. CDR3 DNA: TGTGCCAGCAGTTTCGGACGGCGCAATCAGCCCCAGCATTTT.

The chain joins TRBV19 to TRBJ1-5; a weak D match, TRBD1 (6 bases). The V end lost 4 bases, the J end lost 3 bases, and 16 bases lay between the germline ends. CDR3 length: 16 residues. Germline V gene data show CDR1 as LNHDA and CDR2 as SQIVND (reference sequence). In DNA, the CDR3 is TGTGCCAGTAGTACAACCTCCGGACAGTTCAATCAGCCCCAGCATTTT. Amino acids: CASSTTSGQFNQPQHF.

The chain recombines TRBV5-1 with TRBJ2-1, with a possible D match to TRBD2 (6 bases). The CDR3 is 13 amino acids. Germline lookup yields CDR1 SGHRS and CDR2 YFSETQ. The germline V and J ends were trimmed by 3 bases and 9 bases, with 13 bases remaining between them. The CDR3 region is CASSSGGVGEQFF. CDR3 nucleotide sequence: TGCGCCAGCAGCTCGGGCGGGGTCGGTGAGCAGTTCTTC.

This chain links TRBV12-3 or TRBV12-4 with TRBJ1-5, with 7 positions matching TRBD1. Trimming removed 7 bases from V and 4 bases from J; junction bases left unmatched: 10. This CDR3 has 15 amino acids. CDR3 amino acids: CASNSGTDSNQPQHF. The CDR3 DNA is TGTGCCAGCAACTCAGGGACAGACTCAAATCAGCCCCAGCATTTT.

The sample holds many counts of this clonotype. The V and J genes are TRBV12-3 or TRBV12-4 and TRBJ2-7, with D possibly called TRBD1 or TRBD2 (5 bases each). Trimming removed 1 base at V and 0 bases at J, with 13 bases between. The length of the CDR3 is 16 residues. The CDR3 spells CASSLDTGTSSYEQYF. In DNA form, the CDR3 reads TGTGCCAGCAGTTTAGATACGGGGACGAGCTCCTACGAGCAGTACTTC.

CDR3 in amino acids: CASSYSVEGSGNTIYF. CDR3 coding DNA: TGTGCCAGCAGTTACTCGGTTGAGGGATCTGGAAACACCATATATTTT. J is TRBJ1-3 and V is TRBV6-5; D ambiguous. V was shortened by 0 bases and J by 1 base, with 10 bases between the two germline ends. The CDR3 has 16 amino acids. The germline gives CDR1 MNHEY, CDR2 SVGAGI.

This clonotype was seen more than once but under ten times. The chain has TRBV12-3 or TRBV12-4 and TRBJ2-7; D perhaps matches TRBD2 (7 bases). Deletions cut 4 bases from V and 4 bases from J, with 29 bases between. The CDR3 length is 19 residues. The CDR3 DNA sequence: TGTGCCAGCAGTTCGGGTACGAGGGGGGGGCCCACTAATATATACGAGCAGTACTTC. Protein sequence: CASSSGTRGGPTNIYEQYF.

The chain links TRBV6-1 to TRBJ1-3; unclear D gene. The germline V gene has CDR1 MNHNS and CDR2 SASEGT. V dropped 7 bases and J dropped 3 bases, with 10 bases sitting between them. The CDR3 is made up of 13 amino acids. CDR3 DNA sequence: TGTGCCAGCAAACGGGGAAGTGGAAACACCATATATTTT. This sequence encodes CASKRGSGNTIYF.

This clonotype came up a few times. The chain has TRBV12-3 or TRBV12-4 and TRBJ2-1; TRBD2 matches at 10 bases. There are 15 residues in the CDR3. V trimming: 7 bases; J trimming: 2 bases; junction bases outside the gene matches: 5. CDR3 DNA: TGTGCCAGCATCCCTAGCGGGGGAACCTACAATGAGCAGTTCTTC. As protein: CASIPSGGTYNEQFF.

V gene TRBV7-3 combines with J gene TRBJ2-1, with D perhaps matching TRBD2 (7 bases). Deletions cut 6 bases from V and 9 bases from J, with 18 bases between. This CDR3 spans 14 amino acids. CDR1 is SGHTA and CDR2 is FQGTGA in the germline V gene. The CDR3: CASSGLGGDREQFF. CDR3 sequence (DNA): TGTGCCAGCAGTGGACTAGGGGGGGACCGTGAGCAGTTCTTC. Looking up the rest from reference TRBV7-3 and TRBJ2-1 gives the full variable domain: GAGVSQTPSNKVTEKGKYVELRCDPISGHTALYWYRQSLGQGPEFLIYFQGTGAADDSGLPNDRFFAVRPEGSVSTLKIQRTERGDSAVYLCASSGLGGDREQFFGPGTRLTVL.

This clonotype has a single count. CDR3 amino acids: CATTLRRVRVNYGYTF. The DNA of the CDR3 is TGTGCCACCACCCTCAGACGGGTCCGGGTAAACTATGGCTACACCTTC. This chain uses TRBV15 with TRBJ1-2, with unresolved D. This CDR3 is 16 amino acids long. V was trimmed by 7 bases and J by 2 bases, leaving 20 bases between them. Looked up from germline, CDR1 is LNHNV and CDR2 is YYDKDF (reference sequence).

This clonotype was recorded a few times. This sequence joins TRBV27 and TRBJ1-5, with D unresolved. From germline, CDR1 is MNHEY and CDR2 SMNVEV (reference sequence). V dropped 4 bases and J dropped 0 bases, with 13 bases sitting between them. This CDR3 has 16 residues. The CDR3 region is CASSSQTEYSNQPQHF. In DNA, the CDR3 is TGTGCCAGCAGTTCCCAGACGGAGTATAGCAATCAGCCCCAGCATTTT.

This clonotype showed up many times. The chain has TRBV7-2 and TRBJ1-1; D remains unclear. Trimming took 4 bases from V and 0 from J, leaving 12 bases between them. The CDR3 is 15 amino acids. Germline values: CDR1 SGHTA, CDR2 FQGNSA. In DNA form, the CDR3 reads TGTGCCAGCAGCTCATTACTAGGCGTGAACACTGAAGCTTTCTTT. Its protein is CASSSLLGVNTEAFF.

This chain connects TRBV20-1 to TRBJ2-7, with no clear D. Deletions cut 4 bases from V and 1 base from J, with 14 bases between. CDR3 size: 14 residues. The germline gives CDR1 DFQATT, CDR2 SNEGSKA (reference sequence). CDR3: CSANREANSYEQYF. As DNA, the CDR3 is TGCAGTGCTAACCGTGAAGCCAATTCCTACGAGCAGTACTTC.

CDR3 DNA: TGTGCCAGCTCACCTCCCGACAGGGAAGTCGGCTACACCTTC. Protein sequence: CASSPPDREVGYTF. The chain recombines TRBV18 with TRBJ1-2; 7 bases align to TRBD1. Trimming took 3 bases from V and 8 from J; bases not matched to a gene: 9. CDR1 is KGHSH and CDR2 is LQKENI in the germline V gene. This CDR3 has 14 amino acids.

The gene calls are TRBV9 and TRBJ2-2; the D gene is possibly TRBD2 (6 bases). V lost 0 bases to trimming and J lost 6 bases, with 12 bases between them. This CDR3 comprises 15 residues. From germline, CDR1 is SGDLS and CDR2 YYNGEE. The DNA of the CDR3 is TGTGCCAGCAGCGTAGTGGGAGAGCGGGCCGGGGAGCTGTTTTTT. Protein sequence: CASSVVGERAGELFF.

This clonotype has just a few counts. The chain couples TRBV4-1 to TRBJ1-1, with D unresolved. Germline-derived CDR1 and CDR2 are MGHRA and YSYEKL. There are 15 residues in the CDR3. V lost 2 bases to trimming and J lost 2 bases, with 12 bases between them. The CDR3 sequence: CASSQSGRFNTEAFF. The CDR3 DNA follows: TGCGCCAGCAGCCAATCCGGACGGTTCAACACTGAAGCTTTCTTT.

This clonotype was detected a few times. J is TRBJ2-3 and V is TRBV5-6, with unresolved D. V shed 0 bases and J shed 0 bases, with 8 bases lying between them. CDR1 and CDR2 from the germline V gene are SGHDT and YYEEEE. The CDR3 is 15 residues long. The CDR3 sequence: CASSLGVLSTDTQYF. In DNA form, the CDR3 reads TGTGCCAGCAGCTTGGGAGTTCTTAGCACAGATACGCAGTATTTT.